This TCR beta chain emerged from a study of molecular identifiers for immune sequencing clone quantification. Study-level results: Amid roughly 1 million naive cells, spiked Jurkat TCR RNA from one cell was reportedly still detectable.

TCRdb re-derived calls from the PCR reads in MiXCR, one entry per CDR3 protein. This table has around 460,000 distinct CDR3 sequences, roughly 24% appearing once. The CDR3 contains 13 residues. CDR1 is MGHRA and CDR2 is YSYEKL in the germline V gene. This clonotype has a count of ten or more. Its target is not known. Relative to the germline gene, one junction end is altered; a read error may explain this. Sequencing libraries of naive CD8 cells derived from around 20,000 to 990,000 sorted cells with 10%, 30% or 50% RNA. In the sort, naive CD8 T cells were defined as CD8+CD4-CCR7+CD45RA+. The chain couples TRBV4-1 to TRBJ1-1; TRBD1 matches at 8 bases. This TCR derives from a human donor in good health. Some libraries in this study had Jurkat cell RNA spiked in. Sequencing used naive CD8+ T cells from blood, with Jurkat cell RNA spiked in. Subset of the sample: FACS-sorted CD8+CD4-CCR7+CD45RA+ naive T cells. As DNA, the CDR3 is TGTGCCAGCAGCCATACAGGGGGCACTGAAGCTTTCTTT. Translating gives CASSHTGGTEAFF.